The present TCR beta chain was sequenced within a study of CD8 T cells in ankylosing spondylitis. V lost 6 bases and J lost 12, with 8 bases in between. The CDR3 totals 10 residues. Germline CDR1 and CDR2: MGHRA and YSYEKL. TCRdb reanalysed the 5' RACE reads using MiXCR and keeps one entry per CDR3 protein. The profile shows fewer than 400,000 distinct CDR3 sequences, under 8.5% of them singletons. Whole-study findings and limits: Within ankylosing spondylitis blood, a TCR beta motif made up of eight or nine highly homologous variants appeared to be characteristic.

This clonotype was recorded many times. Its antigen is still unknown. The TCR comes from a male donor with ankylosing spondylitis. The sample comprised blood, either unsorted or a sorted T cell fraction (not recorded which). V gene TRBV4-1 combines with J gene TRBJ1-4, with unresolved D. The CDR3 protein is CASRTAELFF. Written as DNA, the CDR3 is TGCGCCAGCAGGACGGCGGAACTGTTTTTT.